The next 29 T cell receptor beta chains were all read from a single sample in a study of tissue T cells after allogeneic stem cell transplantation (dated by TCRdb to the early 2020s). Library construction relied on the immunoSEQ multiplex PCR assay. Not all clones reach the TCRdb copy of this immuneACCESS table, which keeps in-frame sequences only. Checked studies attribute under half of the gap to unresolved V genes and leave the rest unexplained. In all, the sample holds about 20,000 clones, and over 55% of those were seen once. The ten largest clones represent 0.66% of the sample. Sequencing was performed on spleen. The receptors shown here come from a female BALB/c mouse in good health. This strain is characterized by the MHC haplotype H2-d.

Turning to this clone: Gene names and germline match the mouse. The read comes to an end 1 residue before the CDR3 does, leaving the germline J gene to fill in the end. This chain joins TRBV13-2 and TRBJ2-5; 10 bases agree with TRBD1. The junction had 2 bases not matched to a gene; V was cut back by 5 bases and J by 5 bases. This CDR3 is built from 13 residues. The germline CDR1 and CDR2 sequences are NNHNN and SYGAGS (reference sequence). CDR3 DNA (partial): TGTGCCAGCGGCCGGGACAGGGGAGACACCCAGTAC. Its protein is CASGRDRGDTQY. The full CDR3 is CASGRDRGDTQYF.

Of note for this clone: Gene names and germline match the mouse. The CDR3 end lies 1 residue beyond the end of the read and is filled in from the germline J gene. This chain uses TRBV2 with TRBJ1-4; possible D gene TRBD1, 6 bases. CDR1 LGHNA and CDR2 YSYQKL come from the germline V gene. The germline V and J ends were trimmed by 4 bases and 2 bases, with 11 bases remaining between them. The CDR3 totals 15 residues. The part of the CDR3 DNA that was read is TGTGCCAGCAGCCGAACAGGGTGGTCCAACGAAAGATTATTT. It translates to CASSRTGWSNERLF. The whole CDR3 is CASSRTGWSNERLFF.

Note on this clone: The gene names given are mouse names. The sequenced fragment ends 1 residue before the CDR3 boundary, so the rest is inferred from the germline J gene. V is TRBV17 and J is TRBJ2-2, with unresolved D. V was pared by 0 bases and J by 1 base, with 3 bases between. This CDR3 is 14 amino acids long. The V gene's germline CDR1 is MNHDT and CDR2 YYDKIL. The sequenced part of the CDR3 DNA is TGTGCTAGCAGTAGAGACAGAAACACCGGGCAGCTCTAC. Its protein product is CASSRDRNTGQLY. The full CDR3 is CASSRDRNTGQLYF.

Details on this clone: Here the gene names and germline are mouse. The read is 1 residue too short to cover the CDR3 end, so that end is filled in from the germline J gene. The rearrangement joins TRBV14 to TRBJ2-5; D may be TRBD1 (6 bases). CDR1 SGHDT and CDR2 FRDEAV come from the germline V gene. This CDR3 region has 14 residues. Trimming cost V 1 base and J 2 bases, with 8 bases left between them. CDR3 DNA, as far as it was read: TGTGCCAGCAGTTTCCGGGACACCCAAGACACCCAGTAC. This gives the protein CASSFRDTQDTQY. The CDR3, in full, reads CASSFRDTQDTQYF.

Concerning this clone itself: Germline and genes: mouse. The read comes to an end 1 residue before the CDR3 does, leaving the germline J gene to fill in the end. The rearrangement uses TRBV13-1 and TRBJ2-5; D is perhaps TRBD1 (6 bases). This CDR3 has 13 amino acids. Germline CDR1 and CDR2: NSHNY and SYGAGN. V lost 3 bases and J 1 base, leaving 6 bases between the germline ends. CDR3: CASSGQDQDTQYF. The sequenced part of the CDR3 DNA is TGTGCCAGCAGTGGACAGGACCAAGACACCCAGTAC.

Comment on this clone: Gene names are the mouse ones. The read terminates 1 residue ahead of where the CDR3 ends, so the germline J gene completes it. The V call is TRBV5, the J call TRBJ2-1, with TRBD2 matching 9 bases. Germline trimming cut 2 bases from V and 4 bases from J; bases unmatched to any gene: 0. The CDR3 is 14 amino acids. In germline, CDR1 is LGHNA, CDR2 YNLKQL (reference sequence). The CDR3 reads CASSQLGGYAEQFF. The part of the CDR3 DNA that was read is TGTGCCAGCAGCCAACTGGGGGGGTATGCTGAGCAGTTC.

This clone was observed a handful of times. The germline and genes are mouse ones. The read gets to within 1 residue of the CDR3 end, and the germline J gene fills in the rest. The chain has TRBV29 and TRBJ2-1; 8 bases map to TRBD1. The CDR3 runs to 14 residues. Losses at the gene ends were 3 bases for V and 3 bases for J; bases not matched to a gene: 1. Germline CDR1 is MSHET and CDR2 is SYDVDS. CDR3 bases read: TGTGCTAGCAGTTTCACAGGGGGCTATGCTGAGCAGTTC. Residues: CASSFTGGYAEQF. In full, the CDR3 reads CASSFTGGYAEQFF.

Concerning this clone itself: The gene names given are mouse names. The read stops 1 residue short of the end of the CDR3; the missing end is completed from the germline J gene. The chain carries TRBV13-1 and TRBJ1-3, with D unclear. V was clipped by 4 bases and J by 0 bases, with 8 bases between them. The germline CDR1 and CDR2 sequences are NSHNY and SYGAGN. This CDR3 is 14 amino acids long. The part of the CDR3 DNA that was read is TGTGCCAGCAGTTGGCCCGCTTCTGGAAATACGCTCTAT. This gives the protein CASSWPASGNTLY. The entire CDR3 reads CASSWPASGNTLYF.

Turning to this clone: The genes and germline here are from mouse. The read comes to an end 1 residue before the CDR3 does, leaving the germline J gene to fill in the end. This chain uses TRBV4 with TRBJ1-4, with D unresolved. Deletions cut 8 bases from V and 1 base from J, with 2 bases between. The CDR3 spans 11 residues. Germline V gene sequence: CDR1 LGHDT, CDR2 YNNKQL (reference sequence). CDR3 protein: CASSSNERLFF. The DNA read from the CDR3 is TGTGCCAGCTCTTCCAACGAAAGATTATTT.

On this clone itself: Any gene name here is a mouse gene name. Coverage ceases 1 residue before the CDR3 finishes, and the germline J gene fills in the end. The chain recombines TRBV29 with TRBJ1-1, with D hard to call. The V gene's germline CDR1 is MSHET and CDR2 SYDVDS. The CDR3 runs 12 residues. Trimming stripped 2 bases from V and 6 bases from J, with 7 bases between. CDR3 DNA (partial): TGTGCTAGCAGTTTACTGCCACCAGAAGTCTTC. This codes for CASSLLPPEVF. The CDR3 reads in full as CASSLLPPEVFF.

To note about this clone: Germline and genes here are mouse. The CDR3 goes on 1 residue after the read ends, and that part is filled in from the germline J gene. The J gene is TRBJ2-1, the V gene TRBV4; TRBD2 agrees at 9 bases. Germline V lookup: CDR1 LGHDT, CDR2 YNNKQL (reference sequence). The CDR3 sequence is 14 residues long. J lost 1 base, V lost 5 bases, and 0 bases had no gene match. The DNA read from the CDR3 is TGTGCCAGCAGCCTGGGGGGGAACTATGCTGAGCAGTTC. Translating it yields CASSLGGNYAEQF. The complete CDR3 sequence is CASSLGGNYAEQFF.

Concerning this clone: Gene names and germline match the mouse. The read gets to within 1 residue of the CDR3 end, and the germline J gene fills in the rest. V gene TRBV5 combines with J gene TRBJ1-1; 8 bases fit TRBD1. V lost 0 bases to trimming and J lost 9 bases; unmatched junction nucleotides: 9. Germline-derived CDR1 and CDR2 are LGHNA and YNLKQL (reference sequence). The CDR3 is 15 amino acids. The DNA read from the CDR3 is TGTGCCAGCAGCCAAGATTTTCCGACAGGGGTAAAAGTCTTC. Amino acid sequence: CASSQDFPTGVKVF. The whole CDR3 protein reads CASSQDFPTGVKVFF.

With respect to this clone: Gene and germline names: mouse. The read terminates 1 residue before the CDR3 end, so the remaining end is supplied by the germline J gene. The chain is built from TRBV3 and TRBJ2-5; 7 positions agree with TRBD1. The CDR3 consists of 15 residues. Unmatched junction bases numbered 3, after V lost 1 base and J lost 2 bases. The germline gives CDR1 SNHLY, CDR2 FYNGKV (reference sequence). CDR3 DNA (partial): TGTGCCAGCAGCTTAGGGTCAGGGGGCCAAGACACCCAGTAC. Translated, it gives CASSLGSGGQDTQY. The whole CDR3 is CASSLGSGGQDTQYF.

In the case of this clone: Germline and genes: mouse. The sequenced fragment ends 1 residue before the CDR3 boundary, so the rest is inferred from the germline J gene. This sequence joins TRBV1 and TRBJ1-5; D is uncertain. Between the trimmed V and J ends, which lost 0 bases and 0 bases, there was a span of 9 bases. This CDR3 is 16 amino acids long. Germline CDR1 and CDR2: NSQYPW and LRSPGD (reference sequence). CDR3: CTCSADATYNNQAPLF. The CDR3 bases that were read are TGCACCTGCAGTGCAGATGCAACTTATAACAACCAGGCTCCGCTT. Together with reference TRBV1 and TRBJ1-5, the CDR3 gives the full variable domain: VTLLEQNPRWRLVPRGQAVNLRCILKNSQYPWMSWYQQDLQKQLQWLFTLRSPGDKEVKSLPGADYLATRVTDTELRLQVANMSQGRTLYCTCSADATYNNQAPLFGEGTRLSVL.

On this clone: Here the gene names and germline are mouse. The read terminates 1 residue before the CDR3 end, so the remaining end is supplied by the germline J gene. This sequence joins TRBV19 and TRBJ1-4; weak D call: TRBD1 (6 bases). The germline CDR1 and CDR2 sequences are FNHDT and SITEND (reference sequence). V was shortened by 2 bases and J by 3 bases, with 8 bases between the two germline ends. The CDR3 is 14 residues long. CDR3 DNA, as far as it was read: TGTGCCAGCAGTATTTGGACAGCCAACGAAAGATTATTT. As protein: CASSIWTANERLF. The entire CDR3 reads CASSIWTANERLFF.

This clone has more than one count but fewer than ten. Gene names denote mouse genes. From the germline J gene comes the end of the CDR3, since the read stops 1 residue before it. J is TRBJ1-4 and V is TRBV2; 12 nucleotides match TRBD1. The V segment lost 7 bases and the J segment 6 bases; nucleotides outside the gene matches: 6. The CDR3 contains 15 residues. The germline V gene has CDR1 LGHNA and CDR2 YSYQKL. The CDR3 bases that were read are TGTGCCAGCAACCGGGACAGGGGGCCCGACGAAAGATTATTT. Protein: CASNRDRGPDERLF. The CDR3, in full, reads CASNRDRGPDERLFF. Full variable domain (rest looked up from reference TRBV2 and TRBJ1-4): DPKIIQKPKYLVAVTGSEKILICEQYLGHNAMYWYRQSAKKPLEFMFSYSYQKLMDNQTASSRFQPQSSKKNHLDLQITALKPDDSATYFCASNRDRGPDERLFFGHGTKLSVL.

Concerning this clone: The gene symbols are mouse symbols. The read is 1 residue too short to cover the CDR3 end, so that end is filled in from the germline J gene. The gene calls are TRBV13-2 and TRBJ2-4, with a possible D match to TRBD2 (7 bases). The CDR3 consists of 15 residues. Per germline, CDR1 NNHNN and CDR2 SYGAGS (reference sequence). V lost 0 bases to trimming and J lost 1 base, with 9 bases between them. The sequenced part of the CDR3 DNA is TGTGCCAGCGGTGATGGGGGGGCCGGTCAAAACACCTTGTAC. It specifies CASGDGGAGQNTLY. The whole CDR3 protein reads CASGDGGAGQNTLYF.

A word on this clone: Genes and germline are mouse. The observed sequence ends 1 residue before the CDR3 terminus, with the missing tail filled in from the germline J gene. The rearrangement links TRBV20 to TRBJ2-3; a possible D gene is TRBD2 (7 bases). This CDR3 is 14 amino acids long. From germline, CDR1 is GFQATS and CDR2 STVNSAI. V was trimmed by 3 bases and J by 1 base, leaving 11 bases between them. CDR3 sequence: CGARRGAGAETLYF. The part of the CDR3 DNA that was read is TGTGGTGCTAGACGGGGGGCGGGTGCAGAAACGCTGTAT.

As for this clone: Gene names denote mouse genes. The read ends 1 residue early relative to the CDR3; the germline J gene fills the gap. V gene TRBV2 combines with J gene TRBJ2-4; either TRBD1 or TRBD2 may fit D (5 bases each). With 0 bases removed from V and 5 bases from J, the gap between germline ends came to 6 bases. CDR3 size: 13 residues. CDR1 and CDR2 (germline): LGHNA, YSYQKL. This CDR3 is CASSQDGGNTLYF. CDR3 bases read: TGTGCCAGCAGCCAAGACGGGGGAAACACCTTGTAC.

A word on this clone: Mouse gene names apply. The CDR3 extends 1 residue past the end of the read, so its final part is completed from the germline J gene. The chain uses TRBV13-1 and TRBJ2-3; D gene uncertain. Trimming left V 3 bases short and J 4 bases short, with 3 bases between. Germline V gives CDR1 NSHNY, CDR2 SYGAGN. This CDR3 comprises 11 residues. The CDR3 bases that were read are TGTGCCAGCAGTGCGTCAGAAACGCTGTAT. This encodes CASSASETLY. In full, the CDR3 is CASSASETLYF.

To note about this clone: Gene labels here are mouse ones. The observed sequence ends 1 residue before the CDR3 terminus, with the missing tail filled in from the germline J gene. This chain connects TRBV1 to TRBJ2-1; tentatively, D is TRBD2 (5 bases). This CDR3 comprises 13 residues. Per germline, CDR1 NSQYPW and CDR2 LRSPGD (reference sequence). V shed 0 bases and J shed 6 bases, with 6 bases lying between them. The CDR3 region is CTCSADGVAEQFF. Incomplete CDR3 DNA: TGCACCTGCAGTGCAGATGGGGTTGCTGAGCAGTTC.

This clone appeared a few times. Genes and germline come from the mouse. Read data end 1 residue before the CDR3 end; the end is taken from the germline J gene. The chain joins TRBV2 to TRBJ2-5, with TRBD1 identical over 10 bases. Per the germline V gene, CDR1 is LGHNA and CDR2 is YSYQKL. The J segment lost 6 bases and the V segment lost 3 bases, leaving 3 bases of the junction unmatched. The CDR3 loop spans 14 amino acids. CDR3 bases read: TGTGCCAGCAGCCAGGGACAGGGGAGGGACACCCAGTAC. Protein: CASSQGQGRDTQY. The whole CDR3 protein reads CASSQGQGRDTQYF.

Details on this clone: Germline and genes: mouse. Read coverage stops 1 residue before the CDR3 terminus; the germline J gene supplies the remainder. This chain joins TRBV4 and TRBJ1-1; the match to TRBD1 covers 8 bases. This CDR3 spans 13 amino acids. Germline values: CDR1 LGHDT, CDR2 YNNKQL (reference sequence). The junction had 0 bases not matched to a gene; V was cut back by 5 bases and J by 1 base. CDR3 region: CASSGTGNTEVFF. The DNA read from the CDR3 is TGTGCCAGCAGCGGGACAGGGAACACAGAAGTCTTC. Drawing the rest from reference TRBV4 and TRBJ1-1, the complete variable domain is ETAVFQTPNYHVTQVGNEVSFNCKQTLGHDTMYWYKQDSKKLLKIMFSYNNKQLIVNETVPRRFSPQSSDKAHLNLRIKSVEPEDSAVYLCASSGTGNTEVFFGKGTRLTVV.

As for this clone: Each gene name is a mouse one. The CDR3 end falls 1 residue outside the read, so it is completed with the germline J gene. This sequence joins TRBV29 and TRBJ2-2; no reliable D call. Germline CDR1 MSHET, CDR2 SYDVDS. This CDR3 comprises 15 residues. Trimming took 4 bases from V and 1 from J, leaving 10 bases between them. The DNA read from the CDR3 is TGTGCTAGCAGTTCCTACAGATTAAACACCGGGCAGCTCTAC. Translating gives CASSSYRLNTGQLY. In full, the CDR3 is CASSSYRLNTGQLYF.

Points on this clone: The gene names here belong to mouse. The sequence runs out 1 residue before the end of the CDR3; the remainder is reconstructed from the germline J gene. This chain connects TRBV2 to TRBJ2-3, with TRBD2 matching 7 bases. This CDR3 is 15 amino acids long. The germline V gene has CDR1 LGHNA and CDR2 YSYQKL. The J segment lost 0 bases and the V segment lost 3 bases, leaving 3 bases of the junction unmatched. The CDR3 loop reads CASSQGLSSAETLYF. The sequenced part of the CDR3 DNA is TGTGCCAGCAGCCAGGGACTGAGTAGTGCAGAAACGCTGTAT.

With respect to this clone: Gene labels here are mouse ones. The CDR3 end lies 1 residue beyond the end of the read and is filled in from the germline J gene. The V gene is TRBV2, the J gene TRBJ1-1; D possibly corresponds to TRBD1 (5 bases). Trimming took 3 bases from V and 0 from J, leaving 11 bases between them. This CDR3 contains 15 residues. The germline CDR1 and CDR2 sequences are LGHNA and YSYQKL. Incomplete CDR3 DNA: TGTGCCAGCAGCCAGCCCCCGACAGCAAACACAGAAGTCTTC. As protein: CASSQPPTANTEVF. The entire CDR3 is CASSQPPTANTEVFF.

This clone appeared once. Any gene name here is a mouse gene name. Sequencing ends 1 residue short of the CDR3 end; the germline J gene provides the rest. The gene calls are TRBV13-2 and TRBJ2-5, with D uncertain. The CDR3 is 14 amino acids. V was shortened by 0 bases and J by 2 bases, with 7 bases between the two germline ends. Germline assignment: CDR1 NNHNN and CDR2 SYGAGS (reference sequence). CDR3 residues: CASGDVGIQDTQYF. The DNA read from the CDR3 is TGTGCCAGCGGTGATGTGGGAATCCAAGACACCCAGTAC.

On this clone: Genes and germline come from the mouse. The CDR3 end is not reached by the read, which stops 1 residue before it; the germline J gene fills it in. This chain joins TRBV20 and TRBJ2-4; 13 nucleotides agree with TRBD2. J lost 7 bases, V lost 6 bases, and 10 bases had no gene match. CDR3 size: 15 residues. CDR1 is GFQATS, CDR2 STVNSAI, per germline. CDR3 protein: CGAHGLGGRWDTLYF. The part of the CDR3 DNA that was read is TGTGGTGCACATGGACTGGGGGGGCGCTGGGACACCTTGTAC.

Turning to this clone: Gene names follow the mouse nomenclature. The observed sequence ends 1 residue before the CDR3 terminus, with the missing tail filled in from the germline J gene. The J gene is TRBJ1-6, the V gene TRBV20, with 8 bases fitting TRBD1. TRBJ1-6 is marked as an open reading frame, function uncertain. V shed 2 bases and J 3 bases; nucleotides not matched to a gene: 0. CDR1 and CDR2 from the germline V gene are GFQATS and STVNSAI. The CDR3 spans 14 residues. The CDR3 reads CGARTGGYNSPLYF. The CDR3 bases that were read are TGTGGTGCTAGGACAGGGGGCTATAATTCGCCCCTCTAC.